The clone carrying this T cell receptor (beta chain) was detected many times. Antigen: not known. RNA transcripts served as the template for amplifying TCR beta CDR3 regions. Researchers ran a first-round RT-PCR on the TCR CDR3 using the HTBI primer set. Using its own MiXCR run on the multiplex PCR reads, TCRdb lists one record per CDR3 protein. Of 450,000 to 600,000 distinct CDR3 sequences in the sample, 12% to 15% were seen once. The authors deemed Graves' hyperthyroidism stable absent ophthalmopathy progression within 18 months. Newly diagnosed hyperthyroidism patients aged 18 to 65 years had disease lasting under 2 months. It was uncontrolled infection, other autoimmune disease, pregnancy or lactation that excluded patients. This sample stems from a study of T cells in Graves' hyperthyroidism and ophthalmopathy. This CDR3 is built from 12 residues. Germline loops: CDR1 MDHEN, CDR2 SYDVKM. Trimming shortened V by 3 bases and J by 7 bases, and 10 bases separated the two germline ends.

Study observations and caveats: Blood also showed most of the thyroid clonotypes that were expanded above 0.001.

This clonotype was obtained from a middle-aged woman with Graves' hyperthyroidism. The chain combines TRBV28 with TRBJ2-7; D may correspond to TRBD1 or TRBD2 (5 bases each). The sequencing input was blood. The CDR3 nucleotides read TGTGCCAGCAGTTTTACAGGCGGGGAGCAGTACTTC. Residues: CASSFTGGEQYF.